One sample yielded the 2 T cell receptor beta chains listed below, sequenced in a study of T-cell reconstitution after alpha-beta-depleted transplantation in children. Molecular barcoding with unique molecular identifiers was used for the TCRbeta library. TCRdb analysed the PCR reads with MiXCR anew, one entry per CDR3 protein. The sample has about 610,000 distinct CDR3 sequences, under 12% seen once; the top ten hold less than 5%. Sequenced material: PBMCs from the stem cell graft donor, taken from the stem cell graft. These receptor sequences come from a human donor who donated a stem cell graft to a child with acute myeloid leukemia.

This clonotype showed up just a few times. The chain combines TRBV20-1 with TRBJ2-7; 13 bases fit TRBD2. The CDR3 is made up of 14 amino acids. The V gene's germline CDR1 is DFQATT and CDR2 SNEGSKA (reference sequence). V shed 5 bases, J shed 1 base, and the junction held 2 bases outside the gene matches. CDR3 sequence (DNA): TGCAGTGCTGGGACTAGCGGGGTATCCTACGAGCAGTACTTC. It translates to CSAGTSGVSYEQYF.

This clonotype was seen only a few times. The rearrangement uses TRBV6-2 or TRBV6-3 and TRBJ2-2, with TRBD1 matching 11 bases. CDR3 size: 17 residues. The germline CDR1 and CDR2 sequences are MNHEY and SVGEGT. J was trimmed by 4 bases and V by 2 bases; bases with no gene match: 6. The CDR3 DNA is TGTGCCAGCAGTTACATCGGACAGGGGGCGGGCACCGGGGAGCTGTTTTTT. Amino acids: CASSYIGQGAGTGELFF.